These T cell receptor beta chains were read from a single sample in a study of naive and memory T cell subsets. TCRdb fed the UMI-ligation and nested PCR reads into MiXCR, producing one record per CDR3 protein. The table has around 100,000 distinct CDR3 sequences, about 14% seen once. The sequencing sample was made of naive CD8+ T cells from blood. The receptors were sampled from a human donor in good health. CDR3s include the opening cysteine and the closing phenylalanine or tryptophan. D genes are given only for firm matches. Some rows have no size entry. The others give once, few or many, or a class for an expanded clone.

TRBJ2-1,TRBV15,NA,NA,CATQQRGAPNNEQFF,TGTGCCACCCAGCAGAGGGGGGCCCCTAACAATGAGCAGTTCTTC
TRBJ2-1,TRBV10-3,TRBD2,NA,CAISRPSGMTAVRHYNEQFF,TGTGCCATCAGTAGGCCTAGCGGGATGACAGCCGTGAGGCACTACAATGAGCAGTTCTTC
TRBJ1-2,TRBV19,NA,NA,CASNEGYAPLGIGGYTF,TGTGCCAGTAACGAGGGCTACGCACCTCTGGGGATTGGTGGCTACACCTTC
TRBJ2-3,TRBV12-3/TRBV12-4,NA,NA,CASSFGTAELSTDTQYF,TGTGCCAGCAGTTTTGGGACGGCGGAGCTCAGCACAGATACGCAGTATTTT
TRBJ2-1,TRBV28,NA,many,CASWSLYNEQFF,TGTGCCTCCTGGAGTCTCTACAATGAGCAGTTCTTC
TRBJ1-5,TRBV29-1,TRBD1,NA,CSVVPGGNQPQHF,TGCAGCGTTGTGCCAGGGGGCAATCAGCCCCAGCACTTT
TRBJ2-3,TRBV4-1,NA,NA,CASSQRQGGTDTQYF,TGCGCCAGCAGCCAGAGACAGGGAGGTACAGATACGCAGTATTTT
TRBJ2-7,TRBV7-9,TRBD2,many,CASSLVGTTYEQYF,TGTGCCAGCAGCTTAGTTGGGACTACGTACGAGCAGTACTTC
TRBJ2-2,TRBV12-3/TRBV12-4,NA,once,CASSLGTTAAELFF,TGTGCCAGCAGTTTAGGCACGACTGCTGCGGAGCTGTTTTTT
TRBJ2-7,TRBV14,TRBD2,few,CASSPLAGDGQYF,TGTGCCAGCAGCCCACTAGCGGGAGACGGGCAGTACTTC
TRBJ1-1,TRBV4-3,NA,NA,CASSHDSGVNTEAFF,TGCGCCAGCAGCCACGATTCAGGGGTGAACACTGAAGCTTTCTTT
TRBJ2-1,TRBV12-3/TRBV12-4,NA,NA,CASSSGTTGEQFF,TGTGCCAGCAGTTCCGGGACCACGGGGGAGCAGTTCTTC
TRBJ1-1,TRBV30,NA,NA,CAWSVSGTEAFF,TGTGCCTGGAGTGTTTCCGGCACTGAAGCTTTCTTT
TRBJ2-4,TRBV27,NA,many,CASSLVGAKNIQYF,TGTGCCAGCAGTTTGGTGGGTGCCAAAAACATTCAGTACTTC
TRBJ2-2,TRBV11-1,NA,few,CASINTGELFF,TGTGCCAGCATCAACACCGGGGAGCTGTTTTTT
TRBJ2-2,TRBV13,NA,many,CASSLGGNTGELFF,TGTGCCAGCAGCTTAGGTGGAAACACCGGGGAGCTGTTTTTT
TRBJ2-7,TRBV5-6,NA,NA,CASSLLVIPPYEQYF,TGTGCCAGCAGCTTGTTGGTCATCCCACCCTACGAGCAGTACTTC
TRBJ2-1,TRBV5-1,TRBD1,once,CASSPGTGESEQFF,TGCGCCAGCAGCCCTGGGACAGGGGAATCTGAGCAGTTCTTC
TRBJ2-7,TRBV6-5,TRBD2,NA,CASSYSASGSYEQYF,TGTGCCAGCAGTTACTCGGCTAGCGGGAGTTACGAGCAGTACTTC
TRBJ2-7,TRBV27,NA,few,CASLTGQSYSYEQYF,TGTGCCAGCTTAACCGGACAGAGCTACTCCTACGAGCAGTACTTC
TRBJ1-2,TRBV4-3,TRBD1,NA,CASSQVAQGAHSYTF,TGCGCCAGCAGCCAAGTTGCACAGGGGGCGCATAGCTACACCTTC
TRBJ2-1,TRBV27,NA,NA,CASSLEAYNEQFF,TGTGCCAGCAGTTTAGAGGCTTACAATGAGCAGTTCTTC
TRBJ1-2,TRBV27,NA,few,CASSFGHGNYGYTF,TGTGCCAGCAGTTTTGGACACGGGAACTATGGCTACACCTTC
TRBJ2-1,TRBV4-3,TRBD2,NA,CASSPWRTSGNEQFF,TGCGCCAGCAGCCCCTGGAGGACTAGCGGGAATGAGCAGTTCTTC
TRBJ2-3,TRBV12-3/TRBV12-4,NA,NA,CASSLGATDTQYF,TGTGCCAGCAGTTTAGGTGCCACAGATACGCAGTATTTT
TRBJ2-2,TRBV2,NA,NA,CAKRRAQGTGELFF,TGTGCCAAACGACGGGCCCAGGGGACCGGGGAGCTGTTTTTT
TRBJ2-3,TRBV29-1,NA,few,CSVDGGTDTQYF,TGCAGCGTTGACGGGGGCACAGATACGCAGTATTTT
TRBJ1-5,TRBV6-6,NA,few,CASSYVTNRNRKREPQHF,TGTGCCAGCAGTTACGTCACAAATCGAAACAGGAAAAGAGAGCCCCAGCATTTT
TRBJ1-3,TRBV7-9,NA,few,CASSLTASSGNTIYF,TGTGCCAGCAGCTTGACCGCCAGCTCTGGAAACACCATATATTTT
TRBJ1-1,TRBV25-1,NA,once,CASTTALQNTEAFF,TGTGCCAGCACCACAGCGCTCCAGAACACTGAAGCTTTCTTT
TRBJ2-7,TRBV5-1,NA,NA,CASSLEGDMLSYEQYF,TGCGCCAGCAGCTTGGAGGGGGATATGCTCTCCTACGAGCAGTACTTC
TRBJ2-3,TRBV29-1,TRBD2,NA,CSVEDRGGLPTDTQYF,TGCAGCGTTGAAGATCGGGGGGGACTCCCCACAGATACGCAGTATTTT
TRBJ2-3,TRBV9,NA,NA,CASGLTTDTQYF,TGTGCCAGCGGACTAACCACAGATACGCAGTATTTT
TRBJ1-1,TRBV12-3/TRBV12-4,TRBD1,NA,CASSLGRTGTEAFF,TGTGCCAGCAGTTTAGGTAGGACAGGGACTGAAGCTTTCTTT
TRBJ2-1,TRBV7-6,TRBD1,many,CASSSDRDPFNEQFF,TGTGCCAGCAGCTCGGACAGGGACCCCTTCAATGAGCAGTTCTTC
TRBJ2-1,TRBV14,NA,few,CASSQEGGWEPNNEQFF,TGTGCCAGCAGCCAAGAAGGGGGTTGGGAACCGAACAATGAGCAGTTCTTC
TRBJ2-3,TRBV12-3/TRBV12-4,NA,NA,CASSSPLGHSTDTQYF,TGTGCCAGCAGTTCCCCACTAGGCCACAGCACAGATACGCAGTATTTT
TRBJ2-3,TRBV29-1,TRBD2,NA,CSGSLAEYTDTQYF,TGCAGCGGTTCACTAGCGGAATACACAGATACGCAGTATTTT
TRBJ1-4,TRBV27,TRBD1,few,CASSFGTGYEKLFF,TGTGCCAGCAGTTTCGGGACAGGGTATGAAAAACTGTTTTTT
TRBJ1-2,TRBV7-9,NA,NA,CASSFTLNGYTF,TGTGCCAGCAGCTTTACGTTAAACGGCTACACCTTC
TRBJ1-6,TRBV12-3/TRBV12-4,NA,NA,CASSLEGGEGDSPLHF,TGTGCCAGCAGTTTAGAGGGGGGCGAAGGTGATTCACCCCTCCACTTT
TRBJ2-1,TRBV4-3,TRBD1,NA,CASSQKQGTYNEQFF,TGCGCCAGCAGCCAAAAACAGGGGACCTACAATGAGCAGTTCTTC
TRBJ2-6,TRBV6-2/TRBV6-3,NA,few,CASSYQQATGANVLTF,TGTGCCAGCAGTTACCAACAGGCCACTGGGGCCAACGTCCTGACTTTC